This T cell receptor (beta chain) was captured by sequencing in a study of cytomegalovirus exposure and HLA in healthy donors. With 0 bases removed from V and 2 bases from J, the gap between germline ends came to 14 bases. This CDR3 has 17 residues. Looked up from germline, CDR1 is MDHEN and CDR2 is SYDVKM. Study-wide results and caveats: The study put 150 or so TCR beta chains on its list as cytomegalovirus-associated. A later analysis found first-cohort TCR clusters tended to co-occur in the 90 to 150 validation repertoires.

Assay used: immunoSEQ multiplex PCR; TCRdb lists only in-frame clones, some missing. The sample includes roughly 130,000 clones, about nine tenths of them seen just once. As to this clone: Its specificity is not known.

This clonotype was obtained from a woman aged 25 to 45 in good health and CMV-seropositive. The chain is built from TRBV28 and TRBJ1-5, with D uncertain. The material sequenced was PBMCs. The CDR3: CASSLWFTRRGNQPQHF. In DNA, the CDR3 is TGTGCCAGCAGTTTATGGTTTACAAGGAGGGGCAATCAGCCCCAGCATTTT.